This TCR beta chain was observed in a study of blood T cell repertoires in COVID-19. CDR1 is MNHEY, CDR2 SVGAGI, per germline. This CDR3 spans 15 amino acids. V gave up 4 bases and J gave up 8 bases, with 17 bases separating them. Here immunoSEQ multiplex PCR was the method, and the copy in TCRdb shows in-frame clones only, minus some. The table lists about 130,000 clones, roughly three quarters of them singletons, with 1.5% to 2% in the top ten. This rearrangement joins TRBV6-5 to TRBJ1-4, with a possible D match to TRBD1 (6 bases). Sequencing was performed on peripheral blood. The clonotype was recovered from a woman aged 70 to 79 with acute or convalescent COVID-19. CDR3 sequence: CASSSQGEGEEKLFF. The CDR3 region has the DNA TGTGCCAGCAGTTCACAGGGTGAAGGAGAAGAAAAACTGTTTTTT.